This paragraph reports one TCR beta chain. Its antigen is currently unknown. These data originate in a study of identical twins. Overall study results and limits: Whereas memory repertoires showed no such difference, abundant cord blood beta clonotypes carried fewer insertions. Models underestimated out-of-frame TCR alpha sharing in monozygotic twins.

Template switching created a universal primer site, and the cDNA included unique molecular identifiers. Each CDR3 protein gets one entry after TCRdb re-called the 5' RACE reads with MiXCR. The table shows 450,000 or so distinct CDR3 sequences, with 11% to 15% occurring only once. This CDR3 has 14 amino acids. V lost 6 bases, J lost 8 bases, and 20 bases lay in between. Germline loops: CDR1 DFQATT, CDR2 SNEGSKA (reference sequence). This sample also belongs to another study, concerning yellow fever vaccine responses in identical twins.

Sequences were obtained from CD4+ T cells sorted from blood. The rearrangement joins TRBV20-1 to TRBJ2-1, with D perhaps being TRBD1 or TRBD2 (6 bases each). The clonotype originates from a woman younger than 35 in good health. CDR3 sequence reads: CSAGNGGRLDEQFF. The CDR3, as DNA: TGCAGTGCCGGGAATGGGGGGCGCTTAGATGAGCAGTTCTTC.